Sequencing of this TCR beta chain was carried out in a study of T cells in Graves' hyperthyroidism and ophthalmopathy. Points from the study as a whole: The model foresaw ophthalmopathy a median about 6.1 months prior to onset. Most clonotypes that expanded in the thyroid above 0.001 also showed up in blood.

V was pared by 1 base and J by 8 bases, with 9 bases between. CDR3 length equals 14 residues. CDR1 and CDR2 (germline): LNHNV, YYDKDF (reference sequence). With regard to this clonotype: The antigen is not known.

Patients were excluded for uncontrolled infection, other autoimmune disease, pregnancy or lactation. PBMCs were collected from an approximately 9.4 ml volume of fresh peripheral blood. Authors of the study amplified TCR beta CDR3 regions from RNA transcripts. First-round RT-PCR targeting the TCR CDR3 was performed with the HTBI primer set. TCRdb fed the multiplex PCR reads into MiXCR, producing one record per CDR3 protein. The sample holds 500,000 to 750,000 distinct CDR3 sequences, more than 15% seen once. This clonotype was sampled from a woman in her twenties or thirties with Graves' hyperthyroidism. V is TRBV15 and J is TRBJ1-6, with D unclear. The sample consisted of blood. CDR3 sequence (DNA): TGTGCCACCAGCAGAGTTCTAGGAGATTCACCCCTCCACTTT. This gives the protein CATSRVLGDSPLHF. The variable domain in full, completed from reference TRBV15 and TRBJ1-6, reads DAMVIQNPRYQVTQFGKPVTLSCSQTLNHNVMYWYQQKSSQAPKLLFHYYDKDFNNEADTPDNFQSRRPNTSFCFLDIRSPGLGDTAMYLCATSRVLGDSPLHFGNGTRLTVT.